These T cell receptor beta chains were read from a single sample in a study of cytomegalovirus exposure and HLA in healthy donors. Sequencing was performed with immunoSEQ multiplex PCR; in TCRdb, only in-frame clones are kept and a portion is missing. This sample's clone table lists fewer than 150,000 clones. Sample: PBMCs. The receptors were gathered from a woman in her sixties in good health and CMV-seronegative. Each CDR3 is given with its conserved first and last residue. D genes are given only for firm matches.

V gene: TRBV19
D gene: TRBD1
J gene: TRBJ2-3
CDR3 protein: CASNKQGSTDTQYF
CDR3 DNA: TGTGCCAGTAACAAACAGGGGAGCACAGATACGCAGTATTTT

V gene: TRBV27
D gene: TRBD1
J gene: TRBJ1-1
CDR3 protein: CASKRGQGNTEAFF
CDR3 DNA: TGTGCCAGCAAGAGGGGGCAAGGGAACACTGAAGCTTTCTTT

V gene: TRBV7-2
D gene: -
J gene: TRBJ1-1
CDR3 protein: CASSLATGQLEAFF
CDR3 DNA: TGTGCCAGCAGCTTAGCGACCGGACAGCTTGAAGCTTTCTTT

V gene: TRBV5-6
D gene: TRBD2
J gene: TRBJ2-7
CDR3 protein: CASSSRREGSYEQYF
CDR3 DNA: TGTGCCAGCAGCTCAAGGAGGGAGGGCTCCTACGAGCAGTACTTC

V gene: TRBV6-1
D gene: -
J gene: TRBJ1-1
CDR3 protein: CASSPILATGEAFF
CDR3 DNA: TGTGCCAGCAGTCCAATTCTGGCCACAGGGGAAGCTTTCTTT

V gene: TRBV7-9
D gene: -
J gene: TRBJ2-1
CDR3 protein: CASSPPSRGRANEQFF
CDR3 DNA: TGTGCCAGCAGCCCTCCCTCGCGGGGCCGAGCCAATGAGCAGTTCTTC

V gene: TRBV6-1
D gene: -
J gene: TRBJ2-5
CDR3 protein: CASTTRQGGREQYF
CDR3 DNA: TGTGCCAGCACCACCCGACAGGGAGGAAGGGAGCAGTACTTC

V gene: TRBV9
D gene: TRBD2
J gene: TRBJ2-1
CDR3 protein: CASSVSSGIYNEQFF
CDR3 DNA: TGTGCCAGCAGCGTCTCTAGCGGAATCTACAATGAGCAGTTCTTC

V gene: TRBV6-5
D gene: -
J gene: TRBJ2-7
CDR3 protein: CASSQPQGKLYEQYF
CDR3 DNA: TGTGCCAGCAGTCAACCACAGGGAAAACTCTACGAGCAGTACTTC

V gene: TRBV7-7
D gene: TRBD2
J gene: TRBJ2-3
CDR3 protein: CASSPNSGTGDTQYF
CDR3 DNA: TGTGCTAGCAGCCCGAATAGCGGGACGGGGGATACGCAGTATTTT

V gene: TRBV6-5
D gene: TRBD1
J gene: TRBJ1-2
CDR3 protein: CASSRTGEYGYTF
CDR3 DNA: TGTGCCAGCAGTCGGACAGGGGAATATGGCTACACCTTC

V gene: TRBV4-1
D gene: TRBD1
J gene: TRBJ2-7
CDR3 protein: CASSQPSTGSGEQYF
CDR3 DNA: TGCGCCAGCAGCCAACCCTCGACAGGGTCAGGTGAGCAGTACTTC

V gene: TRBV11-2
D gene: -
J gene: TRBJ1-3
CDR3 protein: CASSSQGGNTIYF
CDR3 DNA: TGTGCCAGCAGCTCACAGGGTGGAAACACCATATATTTT

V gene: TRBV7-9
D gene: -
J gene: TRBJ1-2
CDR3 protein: CASSLVRGGYTF
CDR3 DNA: TGTGCCAGCAGCTTAGTCAGGGGCGGCTACACCTTC

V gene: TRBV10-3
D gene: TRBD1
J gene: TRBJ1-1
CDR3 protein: CAISPGTEMNTEAFF
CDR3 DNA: TGTGCCATCAGTCCCGGGACAGAAATGAACACTGAAGCTTTCTTT

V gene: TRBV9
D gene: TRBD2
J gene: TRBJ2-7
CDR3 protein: CASSEGSGGSSYEQYF
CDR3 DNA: TGTGCCAGCAGCGAGGGTAGCGGGGGTAGCTCCTACGAGCAGTACTTC

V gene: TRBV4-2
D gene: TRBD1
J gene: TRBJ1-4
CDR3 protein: CASSPIYRTGGIVGNEKLFF
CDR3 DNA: TGTGCCAGCAGCCCTATTTATCGGACAGGGGGTATTGTTGGTAATGAAAAACTGTTTTTT

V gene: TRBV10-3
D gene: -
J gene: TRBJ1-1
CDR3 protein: CAIRSGGTNTEAFF
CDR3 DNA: TGTGCCATCCGTTCCGGGGGGACGAACACTGAAGCTTTCTTT

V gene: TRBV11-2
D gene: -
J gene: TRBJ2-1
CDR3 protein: CASSSDPGSYNEQFF
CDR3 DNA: TGTGCCAGCAGCTCCGATCCGGGCTCCTACAATGAGCAGTTCTTC

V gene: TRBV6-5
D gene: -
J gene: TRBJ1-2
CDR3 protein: CASSSGYGYTF
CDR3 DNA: TGTGCCAGCAGTTCAGGCTATGGCTACACCTTC

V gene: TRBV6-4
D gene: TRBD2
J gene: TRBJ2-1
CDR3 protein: CASKSGRLSNEQFF
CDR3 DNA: TGTGCCAGCAAGAGCGGGAGGCTGAGTAATGAGCAGTTCTTC

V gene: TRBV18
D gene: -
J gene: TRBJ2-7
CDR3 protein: CASSPVGEGGTYEQYF
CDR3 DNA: TGTGCCAGCTCACCCGTCGGCGAGGGGGGGACCTACGAGCAGTACTTC

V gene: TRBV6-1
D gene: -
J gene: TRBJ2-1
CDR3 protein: CASSDLGALRVNEQFF
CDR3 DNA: TGTGCCAGCAGTGATTTGGGGGCGCTGAGGGTTAATGAGCAGTTCTTC

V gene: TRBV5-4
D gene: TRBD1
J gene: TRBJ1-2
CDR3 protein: CASAYQGAGGYTF
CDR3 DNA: TGTGCCAGCGCATATCAGGGGGCAGGCGGCTACACCTTC

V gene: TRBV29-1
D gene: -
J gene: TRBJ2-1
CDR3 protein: CSVYRANEQFF
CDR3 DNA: TGCAGCGTTTACAGGGCAAATGAGCAGTTCTTC

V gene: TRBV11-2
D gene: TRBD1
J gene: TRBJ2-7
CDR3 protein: CASSSLRDSGEQYF
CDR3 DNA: TGTGCCAGCAGCTCGCTCCGGGACAGTGGCGAGCAGTACTTC

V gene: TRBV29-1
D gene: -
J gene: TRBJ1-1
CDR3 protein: CSVAPKMNTEAFF
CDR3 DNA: TGCAGCGTGGCCCCGAAAATGAACACTGAAGCTTTCTTT

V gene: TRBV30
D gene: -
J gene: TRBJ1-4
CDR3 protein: CAWKRQGHEKLFF
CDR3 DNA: TGTGCCTGGAAGAGGCAGGGGCATGAAAAACTGTTTTTT

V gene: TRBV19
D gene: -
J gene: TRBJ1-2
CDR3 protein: CASRKQGASYGYTF
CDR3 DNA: TGTGCCAGTAGAAAACAGGGAGCGTCCTATGGCTACACCTTC

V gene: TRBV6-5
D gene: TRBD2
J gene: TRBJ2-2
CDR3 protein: CASSRTSGSTGELFF
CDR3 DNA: TGTGCCAGCAGTCGGACTAGCGGGAGTACCGGGGAGCTGTTTTTT

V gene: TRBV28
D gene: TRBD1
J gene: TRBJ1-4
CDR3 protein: CASSFGQGREKLFF
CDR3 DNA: TGTGCCAGCAGTTTTGGACAGGGTCGTGAAAAACTGTTTTTT

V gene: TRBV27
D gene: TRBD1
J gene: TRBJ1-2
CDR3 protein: CASRLGTGGGYGYTF
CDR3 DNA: TGTGCCAGCAGACTCGGGACAGGGGGCGGCTATGGCTACACCTTC

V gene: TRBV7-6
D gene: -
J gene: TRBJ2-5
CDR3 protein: CASSLGQFFLKETQYF
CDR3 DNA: TGTGCCAGCAGCTTAGGGCAGTTTTTCCTGAAGGAGACCCAGTACTTC

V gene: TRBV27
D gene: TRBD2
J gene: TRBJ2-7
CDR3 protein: CASSAYPPGGLSEQYF
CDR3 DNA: TGTGCCAGCAGTGCTTATCCCCCGGGGGGGCTCTCCGAGCAGTACTTC

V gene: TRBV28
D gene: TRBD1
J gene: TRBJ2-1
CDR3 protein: CASSLFGDRGYNEQFF
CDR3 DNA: TGTGCCAGCAGTTTATTTGGGGACAGGGGCTACAATGAGCAGTTCTTC

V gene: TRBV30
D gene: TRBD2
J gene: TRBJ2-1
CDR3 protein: CAWSGGLTSGRGYNEQFF
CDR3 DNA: TGTGCCTGGAGTGGAGGCCTCACTAGCGGGAGAGGCTACAATGAGCAGTTCTTC

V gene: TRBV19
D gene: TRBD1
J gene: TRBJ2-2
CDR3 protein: CASSLQQGAGELFF
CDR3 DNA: TGTGCCAGTAGTCTACAACAGGGGGCCGGGGAGCTGTTTTTT

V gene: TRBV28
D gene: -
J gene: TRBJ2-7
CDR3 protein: CASSVSSPPYEQYF
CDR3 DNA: TGTGCCAGCAGTGTCTCTAGCCCCCCCTACGAGCAGTACTTC

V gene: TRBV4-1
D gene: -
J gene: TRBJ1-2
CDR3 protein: CASSQVAPYGYTF
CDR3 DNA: TGCGCCAGCAGCCAAGTCGCGCCCTATGGCTACACCTTC

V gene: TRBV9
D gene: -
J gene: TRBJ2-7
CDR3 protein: CASSVEMGENYEQYF
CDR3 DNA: TGTGCCAGCAGCGTAGAAATGGGAGAAAACTACGAGCAGTACTTC

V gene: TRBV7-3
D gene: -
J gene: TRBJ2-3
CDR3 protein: CASSFSGFKDTQYF
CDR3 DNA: TGTGCCAGCAGCTTTAGCGGATTTAAAGATACGCAGTATTTT

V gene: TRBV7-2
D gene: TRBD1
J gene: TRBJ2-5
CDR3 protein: CASSPRDRVFGETQYF
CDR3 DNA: TGTGCCAGCAGCCCCCGGGACAGGGTTTTTGGCGAGACCCAGTACTTC

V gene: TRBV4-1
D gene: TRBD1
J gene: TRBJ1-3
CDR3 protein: CASSPDRAQNTIYF
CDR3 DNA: TGCGCCAGCAGCCCAGACAGGGCCCAAAACACCATATATTTT

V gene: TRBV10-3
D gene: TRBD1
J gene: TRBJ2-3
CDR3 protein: CAISEGTGGTDTQYF
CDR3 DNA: TGTGCCATCAGTGAGGGGACAGGGGGCACAGATACGCAGTATTTT

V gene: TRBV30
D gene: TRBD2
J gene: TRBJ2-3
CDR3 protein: CAWSLRGSVADTQYF
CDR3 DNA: TGTGCCTGGAGCCTACGCGGGAGTGTAGCAGATACGCAGTATTTT

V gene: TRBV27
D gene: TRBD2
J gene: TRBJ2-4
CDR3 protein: CASSGGAGGIKNIQYF
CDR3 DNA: TGTGCCAGCAGTGGGGGTGCGGGGGGAATCAAAAACATTCAGTACTTC

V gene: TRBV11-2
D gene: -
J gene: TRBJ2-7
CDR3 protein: CASSYFPGQIVYEQYF
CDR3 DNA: TGTGCCAGCAGCTACTTCCCGGGACAAATTGTCTACGAGCAGTACTTC

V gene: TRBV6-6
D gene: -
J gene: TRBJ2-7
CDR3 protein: CASSNEAYEQYF
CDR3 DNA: TGTGCCAGCAGTAACGAGGCCTACGAGCAGTACTTC